Following are 6 T cell receptor beta chains from one sample sequenced in a study of preoperative IRX-2 immunotherapy in early breast cancer. Indicated treatment: preoperative locoregional IRX-2 cytokine immunotherapy. The repertoire was sequenced with immunoSEQ multiplex PCR; TCRdb's copy has only in-frame clones and lacks some. The table records fewer than 70,000 clones, approximately 94% of them present only once. This specimen was taken from a patient treated with IRX-2 immunotherapy. The source is a human donor with breast cancer.

The chain links TRBV7-8 to TRBJ1-5; possibly TRBD1 for D (5 bases). The V end was cut by 3 bases, the J end by 4 bases, with 10 bases between. The CDR3 has 14 amino acids. Germline CDR1 and CDR2: SGHVS and FQNEAQ. The CDR3 reads CASSFWGGNQPQHF. The CDR3 coding sequence is TGTGCCAGCAGCTTTTGGGGGGGGAATCAGCCCCAGCATTTT.

The chain has TRBV14 and TRBJ2-1, with D possibly matching TRBD1 (7 bases). V gave up 4 bases and J gave up 3 bases, with 19 bases separating them. The CDR3 extends over 17 amino acids. CDR1 SGHDN and CDR2 FVKESK come from the germline V gene. Here the CDR3 reads CASSRRWAGGIYNEQFF. The CDR3 DNA is TGTGCCAGCAGCCGCCGGTGGGCAGGGGGGATCTACAATGAGCAGTTCTTC.

This clone occurred once. J is TRBJ2-7 and V is TRBV29-1, with D tentatively TRBD2 (7 bases). V was shortened by 3 bases and J by 2 bases, with 11 bases between the two germline ends. The CDR3 runs 13 residues. Germline V gene lookup returns CDR1 SQVTM and CDR2 ANQGSEA. The CDR3 DNA follows: TGCAGCGTTGATGGAGGGGGGGCCTACGAGCAGTACTTC. Its protein is CSVDGGGAYEQYF.

This clone has just a few counts. The chain recombines TRBV19 with TRBJ2-5, with 12 bases identical to TRBD1. CDR3 length: 13 residues. V was pared by 6 bases and J by 5 bases, with 1 base of the junction left unmatched. Germline V gene sequence: CDR1 LNHDA, CDR2 SQIVND (reference sequence). The CDR3 nucleotides are TGTGCCAGTAGCGGGACAGGGGGCGAGACCCAGTACTTC. This sequence encodes CASSGTGGETQYF. Variable domain in full (rest from reference TRBV19 and TRBJ2-5): DGGITQSPKYLFRKEGQNVTLSCEQNLNHDAMYWYRQDPGQGLRLIYYSQIVNDFQKGDIAEGYSVSREKKESFPLTVTSAQKNPTAFYLCASSGTGGETQYFGPGTRLLVL.

In this sample, this clone turned up once. The V call is TRBV7-2, the J call TRBJ2-5; no clear D gene. The V end was cut by 4 bases, the J end by 3 bases, with 9 bases between. CDR3 length equals 13 residues. The germline CDR1 and CDR2 sequences are SGHTA and FQGNSA. DNA for the CDR3: TGTGCCAGCAGCTGGTACAGAGAAGAGACCCAGTACTTC. It yields the protein CASSWYREETQYF.

The chain combines TRBV28 with TRBJ2-1; 9 bases are a match to TRBD2. J lost 3 bases, V lost 6 bases, and 9 bases had no gene match. The CDR3 runs 16 residues. Per germline, CDR1 MDHEN and CDR2 SYDVKM. CDR3: CASSPLWREGYNEQFF. CDR3 nucleotides: TGTGCCAGCAGCCCCCTCTGGCGGGAGGGCTACAATGAGCAGTTCTTC.